These T cell receptor beta chains were read from a single sample in a study of blood T cell repertoires in COVID-19. Clones were sequenced by immunoSEQ multiplex PCR, and TCRdb holds only the in-frame ones, with some missing. In the table there are some 13,000 clones, around nine tenths of which are singletons. Sequenced: peripheral blood. The receptors stem from an elderly man with acute or convalescent COVID-19. CDR3s leave out the opening cysteine and the closing phenylalanine or tryptophan. Each record gives: clone size, V gene, J gene, CDR3 protein. A clone size is listed for some rows: how often the clone was seen (once, few, many), or a class if it is expanded.

>-|TRBV7-8|TRBJ2-5
ASSTQDRGPVETQY
>-|TRBV7-3|TRBJ1-2
ASSPQAGGDGYT
>-|TRBV7-2|TRBJ2-3
ASSLTAGTDTQY
>-|TRBV30|TRBJ2-3
AWSVQGDTQY
>-|TRBV13|TRBJ2-7
ASSYRDRDHEQY
>-|TRBV7-3|TRBJ2-5
ATSEGAGGQETQY
>-|TRBV5-4|TRBJ1-6
ASSTGGQGLYNSPLH
>-|TRBV3-1/TRBV3-2|TRBJ2-5
ASSRLAGAETQY
>-|TRBV18|TRBJ2-6
ASSPYGAGNSGANVLT
>-|TRBV19|TRBJ2-7
ASSIERGEQY
>-|TRBV15|TRBJ2-5
ATSRGGTGGIQETQY
>-|TRBV11-3|TRBJ2-7
ASSIGTGKSYEQY
>-|TRBV7-2|TRBJ2-3
AMDSYVTDTQY
>-|TRBV5-6|TRBJ2-7
ASSLFTPPGQGGEQY
>-|TRBV5-1|TRBJ2-5
ASSFGGLPQETQY
>once|TRBV20-1|TRBJ1-2
SASPVRGFNYGYT
>once|TRBV7-2|TRBJ2-1
ASSLPTSGGRNEQF
>-|TRBV6-5|TRBJ2-7
ASRNPRGGYEQY
>-|TRBV19|TRBJ1-1
ASSSYRGRGNTEAF
>-|TRBV19|TRBJ2-6
ASSNGQGFAGANVLT
>once|TRBV7-3|TRBJ2-2
ASGRATGELF
>few|TRBV3-1/TRBV3-2|TRBJ1-2
ASSQGEGFFTFLRYGYT
>-|TRBV7-9|TRBJ2-3
ASIPGDRGTSTDTQY
>-|TRBV6-1|TRBJ1-2
ASSEIQYYGYT
>once|TRBV4-2|TRBJ2-3
ASRGGAGTDTQY
>-|TRBV23-1|TRBJ1-3
ASSRLDRDSGNTIY
>-|TRBV15|TRBJ1-1
ATSNRVGNTEAF
>-|TRBV18|TRBJ2-7
ASSPPGLAGGRSYEQY
>-|TRBV21-1|TRBJ2-7
ASSQKGSTGISYEQY
>-|TRBV2|TRBJ2-7
ASTGEGTYEQY
>-|TRBV19|TRBJ2-5
ASSIVVQETQY
>-|TRBV6-5|TRBJ2-7
ASTTLRGVDEQY
>-|TRBV14|TRBJ2-1
ASSSRNEQF
>-|TRBV24-1|TRBJ1-6
ATSDSRQGASSPLH
>few|TRBV18|TRBJ1-6
ASSPTGGAEPLH
>once|TRBV5-1|TRBJ1-2
ASSLDRIYSGQGVYGYT